The TCR beta chain under discussion was sequenced for a study of T-cell memory formation after mild COVID-19. Study details: Clusters of TCRs were largely donor specific. Study-level findings and limits: Shrinking CD4+ clones were chiefly CM and EM; CD8+ ones were chiefly EMRA.

A few counts support this clonotype. Its antigen is not known. 5'RACE primed from the constant segment yielded TCR alpha and TCR beta cDNA libraries bearing sample barcodes and UMIs. TCRdb re-called the 5' RACE reads through MiXCR, storing one row per CDR3 protein. This table holds around 340,000 distinct CDR3 sequences, approximately 15% found once. CDR3 size: 15 residues. Trimming removed 3 bases from V and 4 bases from J, with 16 bases in between. Germline CDR1 SGHDT, CDR2 YYEEEE. The sample taken for sequencing was PBMCs or a T cell subset sorted from them (not recorded which). The J gene is TRBJ1-2, the V gene TRBV5-6; maybe TRBD1 (6 bases). The sequence came from a man aged 18 to 30 who had mild COVID-19 (a few samples of this study predate the infection). Cell type and time point are not known. Written as DNA, the CDR3 is TGTGCCAGCAGCTGGAGGGACACGCGGTTCTATGGCTACACCTTC. This sequence encodes CASSWRDTRFYGYTF.